The 5 T cell receptor beta chains below come from one sample, sequenced in a study of molecular identifiers for immune sequencing clone quantification. TCRdb reanalysed the PCR reads using MiXCR and keeps one entry per CDR3 protein. This sample has around 470,000 distinct CDR3 sequences, with about 25% found just once. The sample comprised naive CD8+ T cells from blood, with Jurkat cell RNA spiked in. The subset is: FACS-sorted CD8+CD4-CCR7+CD45RA+ naive T cells. These receptors all come from a human donor in good health. Some libraries in this study had Jurkat cell RNA spiked in.

This clonotype has only a few counts. CDR3 in amino acids: CASSATREGREQYF. The CDR3 DNA reads TGCGCCAGCAGCGCGACCCGGGAAGGGCGGGAGCAGTACTTC. The rearrangement links TRBV5-1 to TRBJ2-7, with D perhaps matching TRBD2 (5 bases). The CDR3 loop spans 14 amino acids. Trimming left V 4 bases short and J 7 bases short, with 18 bases between. Germline V gives CDR1 SGHRS, CDR2 YFSETQ.

This clonotype was picked up many times. The V call is TRBV12-3 or TRBV12-4, the J call TRBJ1-1; D is unclear. Trimming removed 2 bases at V and 6 bases at J, with 10 bases between. This CDR3 spans 13 amino acids. The CDR3: CASSLSPVAEAFF. CDR3 DNA sequence: TGTGCCAGCAGTTTATCGCCAGTCGCTGAAGCTTTCTTT.

The chain links TRBV12-3 or TRBV12-4 to TRBJ2-1; the match to TRBD1 covers 7 bases. V shed 5 bases and J 6 bases; nucleotides not matched to a gene: 13. The length of the CDR3 is 16 residues. For the CDR3, the DNA is TGTGCCAGCAGTGGAGTTGGGAGAGGGGGCCCCAATGAGCAGTTCTTC. Protein: CASSGVGRGGPNEQFF.

Ten or more counts support this clonotype. This chain joins TRBV28 and TRBJ2-3; 7 bases match TRBD2. After removal of 6 bases from V and 4 bases from J, the junction contained 10 bases not matched to a gene. From germline, CDR1 is MDHEN and CDR2 SYDVKM. The CDR3 runs 15 residues. The CDR3 reads CASRIAGALPDTQYF. As DNA, the CDR3 is TGTGCCAGCAGGATCGCGGGAGCCCTCCCAGATACGCAGTATTTT. The variable domain in full, completed from reference TRBV28 and TRBJ2-3, reads DVKVTQSSRYLVKRTGEKVFLECVQDMDHENMFWYRQDPGLGLRLIYFSYDVKMKEKGDIPEGYSVSREKKERFSLILESASTNQTSMYLCASRIAGALPDTQYFGPGTRLTVL.

The chain joins TRBV9 to TRBJ2-2; D uncertain. The CDR3 extends over 12 amino acids. The V end lost 2 bases, the J end lost 4 bases, and 3 bases lay between the germline ends. Germline CDR1 SGDLS, CDR2 YYNGEE. Here the CDR3 DNA reads TGTGCCAGCAGCGTCATCACCGGGGAGCTGTTTTTT. Translating it yields CASSVITGELFF.